This record looks at one TCR beta chain sequence and its context. Its antigen is not yet known. Because this receptor comes from a mouse, its gene names and germline sequences follow the mouse reference. With the read ending 1 residue before the CDR3 end, the germline J gene is used to fill in that end. The sample comes from a study of tissue T cells after allogeneic stem cell transplantation (dated by TCRdb to the early 2020s). About the investigation overall: TCR beta repertoires were profiled across many tissues obtained from research autopsies of patients with and without GVHD, as well as in mouse models of GVHD. The human part of the study was a prospective observational study with no blinding and no randomization. Overall results and qualifications from the work: In both patients and mice, T cells from blood and spleen picked up only a limited part of the TCR repertoire that was detected in tissues. The study did not establish which tissue TCRs were alloreactive or antigen-specific, and some clones may have been host cells that persisted. Within patients, how anatomically similar tissues were was a major factor shaping TCR repertoire composition, regardless of disease or transplant status. Sampling depth was acknowledged as a limitation, and the patient cohort was both small and clinically heterogeneous. Only a few T cell clones appeared in more than one patient, yet motif-based clustering showed tissue-specific repertoire signatures that were shared between patients.

The junction shows trimming of 4 bases on V and 7 bases on J, and the gene matches do not reach 6 bases of it. As encoded in the germline V gene, CDR1 is SGHLS while CDR2 is HYDKME. The CDR3 spans 14 residues, from the cysteine through the phenylalanine. Only the CDR3 bases that were read are kept: 39 of them, in frame from base 1. The library was generated by the immunoSEQ multiplex PCR assay. Adaptive Biotechnologies performed TCRbeta CDR3 sequencing at survey depth and reported CDR3 sequences, V/J genes, productive frequency, and template counts. Amplification of TCR beta CDR3 regions was performed from genomic DNA rather than from RNA. The original methods were these. Jensen-Shannon divergence was used to quantify pairwise repertoire overlap between tissues, with a value of 1 meaning complete divergence and a value of 0 meaning identical repertoires. Tissues were grouped by single-linkage agglomerative hierarchical clustering of pairwise JSD values, and the clustering results were shown as dendrograms. GLIPH2 was applied to all patient samples using simulation_depth 1000, kmer_min_depth 3, and cdr3_length_cutoff 8, and only groups with more than two unique CDR3s were retained. A standardized tissue-overlap score was generated by extrapolating Jaccard GLIPH-group overlap across patients to a standard repertoire size of 1000 clones. Linear mixed-effect models, with tissue included as a fixed effect and individual included as a random effect, were used to assess associations of diversity with clinical or experimental variables. This is the immuneACCESS table as TCRdb keeps it, with only in-frame sequences that have V and J called. A part of the clones is gone; compared with another copy, unresolved V genes explain less than half, and the rest is unexplained. V, J and clone size reflect that table, while D and trimming were determined from the DNA. Present in this sample are around 7,500 clones, about 46% of which were seen just once. Jointly, the top ten make up around 3.9% of the sample.

The label giving this sample's time point can be read as: mouse harvest day 7 after allogeneic transplant. Each mouse graft consisted of 10^7 T-cell-depleted bone marrow cells plus 10^6 splenic CD5+ T cells and was given by tail vein injection. To model GVHD in mice, a major MHC-mismatch B6 (H2b) into BALB/c (H2d) model was used, and tissues were profiled at day 7 or 14. Mouse tissues and retro-orbital blood were harvested on day 7 or 14 post-transplant using separate sterile tools per animal; livers were flushed beforehand. Before genomic DNA isolation with the DNeasy Blood & Tissue Kit, mouse tissues were minced using razor blades in buffered saline.

This clonotype originated in a female BALB/c mouse given C57BL/6 T cells with graft-versus-host disease after an allogeneic hematopoietic cell transplant. The sample consisted of gut tissue. The chain was built from TRBV12-2 and TRBJ1-4, and TRBD1 matches 9 of the central bases. The CDR3 DNA, read in part, is TGTGCCAGCTCCTCCGGGACAGGGCCCGAAAGATTATTT. Translated, it reads CASSSGTGPERLF. The entire CDR3 reads CASSSGTGPERLFF.